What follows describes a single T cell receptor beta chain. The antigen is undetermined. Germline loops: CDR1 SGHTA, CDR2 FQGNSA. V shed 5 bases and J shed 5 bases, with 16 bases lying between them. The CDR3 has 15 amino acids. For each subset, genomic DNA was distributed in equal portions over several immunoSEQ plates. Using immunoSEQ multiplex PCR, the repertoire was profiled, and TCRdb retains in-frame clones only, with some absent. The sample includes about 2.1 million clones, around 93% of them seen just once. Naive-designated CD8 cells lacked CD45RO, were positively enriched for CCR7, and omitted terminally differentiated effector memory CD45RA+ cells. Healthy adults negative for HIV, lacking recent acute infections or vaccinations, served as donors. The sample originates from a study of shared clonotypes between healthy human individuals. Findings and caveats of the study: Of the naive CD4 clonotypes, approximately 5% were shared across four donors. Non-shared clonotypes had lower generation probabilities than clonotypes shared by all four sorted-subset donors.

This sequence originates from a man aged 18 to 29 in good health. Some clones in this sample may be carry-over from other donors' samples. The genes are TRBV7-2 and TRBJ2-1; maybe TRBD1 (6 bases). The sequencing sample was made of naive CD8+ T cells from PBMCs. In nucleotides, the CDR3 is TGTGCCAGCAGCCCACACCGAGACAGGAACAATGAGCAGTTCTTC. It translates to CASSPHRDRNNEQFF.